One and the same sample provided the 8 T cell receptor beta chains below, sequenced in a study of T cell responses to AZD1222 COVID-19 vaccine. The repertoire was sequenced with immunoSEQ multiplex PCR; TCRdb's copy has only in-frame clones and lacks some. The table lists about 120,000 clones, around 85% of them singletons. Sequenced here: peripheral blood, sampled on day 0 of AZD1222 vaccination. The receptors were gathered from an adult in good health.

The V call is TRBV28, the J call TRBJ1-5; no clear D. The CDR3 consists of 15 residues. V was clipped by 6 bases and J by 6 bases, with 18 bases between them. Looked up from germline, CDR1 is MDHEN and CDR2 is SYDVKM. This CDR3 reads CASSPPRGSGQPQHF. The CDR3 DNA is TGTGCCAGCAGCCCGCCACGCGGGAGTGGTCAGCCCCAGCATTTT.

V gene TRBV11-3 combines with J gene TRBJ2-3, with 7 bases matching TRBD2. The CDR3 spans 14 residues. Germline-derived CDR1 and CDR2 are SGHNT and YENEEA. Trimming cost V 1 base and J 4 bases; bases outside gene matches: 2. CDR3 coding DNA: TGTGCCAGCAGCTTAGGACTAGCCCCAGATACGCAGTATTTT. Its translation is CASSLGLAPDTQYF. Together with reference TRBV11-3 and TRBJ2-3, the CDR3 gives the full variable domain: EAGVVQSPRYKIIEKKQPVAFWCNPISGHNTLYWYLQNLGQGPELLIRYENEEAVDDSQLPKDRFSAERLKGVDSTLKIQPAELGDSAVYLCASSLGLAPDTQYFGPGTRLTVL.

The J gene is TRBJ1-2, the V gene TRBV19, with TRBD1 matching 9 bases. After removal of 3 bases from V and 4 bases from J, the junction contained 12 bases not matched to a gene. Germline-derived CDR1 and CDR2 are LNHDA and SQIVND (reference sequence). The CDR3 spans 17 residues. CDR3 coding DNA: TGTGCCAGTAGTATCACGGACAGGGGCCCCCCCGTCTATGGCTACACCTTC. Translated: CASSITDRGPPVYGYTF.

This chain joins TRBV9 and TRBJ2-7; D could derive from TRBD1 or TRBD2 (5 bases each). The CDR3 is made up of 15 amino acids. Germline CDR1 and CDR2: SGDLS and YYNGEE. Trimming cost V 4 bases and J 7 bases, with 21 bases left between them. CDR3 residues: CASSQLGTPPSEQYF. The CDR3 DNA follows: TGTGCCAGCAGCCAACTCGGGACCCCCCCGAGTGAGCAGTACTTC. The complete variable domain, with remaining parts taken from reference TRBV9 and TRBJ2-7, reads DSGVTQTPKHLITATGQRVTLRCSPRSGDLSVYWYQQSLDQGLQFLIQYYNGEERAKGNILERFSAQQFPDLHSELNLSSLELGDSALYFCASSQLGTPPSEQYFGPGTRLTVT.

The V and J genes are TRBV5-1 and TRBJ2-2, with unresolved D. The CDR3 spans 14 residues. CDR1 is SGHRS, CDR2 YFSETQ, per germline. Trimming cost V 1 base and J 0 bases, with 4 bases left between them. CDR3 DNA sequence: TGCGCCAGCAGCTTGTTTGCGAACACCGGGGAGCTGTTTTTT. The encoded protein is CASSLFANTGELFF. The whole variable domain, filled in from reference TRBV5-1 and TRBJ2-2, reads KAGVTQTPRYLIKTRGQQVTLSCSPISGHRSVSWYQQTPGQGLQFLFEYFSETQRNKGNFPGRFSGRQFSNSRSEMNVSTLELGDSALYLCASSLFANTGELFFGEGSRLTVL.

J is TRBJ1-1 and V is TRBV20-1, with 7 positions matching TRBD1. V was pared by 4 bases and J by 1 base, with 9 bases of the junction left unmatched. The length of the CDR3 is 15 residues. Germline CDR1 is DFQATT and CDR2 is SNEGSKA (reference sequence). CDR3 DNA: TGCAGTGCTACTGACAGGGTTAGGGGGAACACTGAAGCTTTCTTT. Protein: CSATDRVRGNTEAFF.

The chain carries TRBV5-4 and TRBJ2-3, with a possible D match to TRBD2 (6 bases). V was shortened by 6 bases and J by 5 bases, with 19 bases between the two germline ends. There are 15 residues in the CDR3. Germline lookup yields CDR1 SGHNT and CDR2 YYREEE (reference sequence). This CDR3 is CASTPGPSGGDTQYF. DNA of the CDR3: TGTGCCAGCACCCCCGGGCCTTCCGGGGGAGATACGCAGTATTTT.

This chain joins TRBV4-1 and TRBJ1-2, with D tentatively TRBD1 (5 bases). The CDR3 is made up of 15 amino acids. Germline CDR1 MGHRA, CDR2 YSYEKL. Trimming removed 1 base from V and 4 bases from J, with 13 bases in between. As DNA, the CDR3 is TGCGCCAGCAGCCAAGGAGGCGTAGGGACCTATGGCTACACCTTC. As protein: CASSQGGVGTYGYTF.